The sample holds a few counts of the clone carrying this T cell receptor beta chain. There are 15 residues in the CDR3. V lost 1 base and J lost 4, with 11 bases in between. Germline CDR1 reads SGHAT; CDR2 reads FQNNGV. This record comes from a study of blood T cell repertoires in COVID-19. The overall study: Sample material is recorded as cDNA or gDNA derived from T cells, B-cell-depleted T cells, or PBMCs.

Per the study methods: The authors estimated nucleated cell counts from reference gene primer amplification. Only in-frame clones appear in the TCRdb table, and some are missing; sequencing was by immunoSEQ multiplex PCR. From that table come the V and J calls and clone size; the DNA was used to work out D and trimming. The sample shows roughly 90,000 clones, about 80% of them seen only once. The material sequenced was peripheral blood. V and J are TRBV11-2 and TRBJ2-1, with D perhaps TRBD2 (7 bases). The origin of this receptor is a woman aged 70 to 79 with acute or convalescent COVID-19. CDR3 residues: CASSLVGGPYNEQFF. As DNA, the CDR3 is TGTGCCAGCAGCTTAGTCGGGGGGCCTTACAATGAGCAGTTCTTC. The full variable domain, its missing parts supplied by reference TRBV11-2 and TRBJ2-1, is EAGVAQSPRYKIIEKRQSVAFWCNPISGHATLYWYQQILGQGPKLLIQFQNNGVVDDSQLPKDRFSAERLKGVDSTLKIQPAKLEDSAVYLCASSLVGGPYNEQFFGPGTRLTVL.